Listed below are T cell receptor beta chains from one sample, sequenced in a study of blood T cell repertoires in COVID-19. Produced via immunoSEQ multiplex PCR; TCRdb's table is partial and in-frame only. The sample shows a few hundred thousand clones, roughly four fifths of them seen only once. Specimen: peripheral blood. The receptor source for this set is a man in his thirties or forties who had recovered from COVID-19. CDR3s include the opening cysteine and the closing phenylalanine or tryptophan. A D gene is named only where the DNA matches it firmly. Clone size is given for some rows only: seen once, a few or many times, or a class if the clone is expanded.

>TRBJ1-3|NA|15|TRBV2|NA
TGTGCCAGCAGTGCTGACAGTCTCTCTGGAAACACCATATATTTT
CASSADSLSGNTIYF
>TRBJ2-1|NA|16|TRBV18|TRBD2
TGTGCCAGCTCACCACCGCGGGGGAGGGCCTACAATGAGCAGTTCTTC
CASSPPRGRAYNEQFF
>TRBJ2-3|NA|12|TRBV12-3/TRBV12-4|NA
TGTGCCAGCAGAGGGAGTGCAGATACGCAGTATTTT
CASRGSADTQYF
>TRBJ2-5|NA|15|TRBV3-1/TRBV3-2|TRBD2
TGTGCCAGCAGCCAAACTAGGACTAGCTTGGAGACCCAGTACTTC
CASSQTRTSLETQYF
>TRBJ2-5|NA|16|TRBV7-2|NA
TGTGCCAGCAGCTTAGCGTCCTCAGGCAACCAAGAGACCCAGTACTTC
CASSLASSGNQETQYF
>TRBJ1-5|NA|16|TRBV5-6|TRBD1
TGTGCCAGCAGCTCTAAAGACAGGGGCGAGAATCAGCCCCAGCATTTT
CASSSKDRGENQPQHF
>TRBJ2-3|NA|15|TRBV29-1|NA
TGCAGCGTTGAAGTAGCATACACTAGCACAGATACGCAGTATTTT
CSVEVAYTSTDTQYF
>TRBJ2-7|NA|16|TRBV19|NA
TGTGCCAGTAGTAAAATCGGTTTTACCAACCGGGACGAGCAGTACTTC
CASSKIGFTNRDEQYF
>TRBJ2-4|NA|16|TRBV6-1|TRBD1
TGTGCCAGCAGTGTACCGCCCCGGGACAGGGTAAACATTCAGTACTTC
CASSVPPRDRVNIQYF
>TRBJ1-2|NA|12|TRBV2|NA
TGTGCCAGCAGTGCCGGGGAAGGTGGCTACACCTTC
CASSAGEGGYTF
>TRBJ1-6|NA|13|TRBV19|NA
TGTGCCAGTAATGACCGCGGGAATTCACCCCTCCACTTT
CASNDRGNSPLHF
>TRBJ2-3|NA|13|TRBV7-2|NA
TGTGCCAGCAGCTCCCAGCGGTTTGATACGCAGTATTTT
CASSSQRFDTQYF
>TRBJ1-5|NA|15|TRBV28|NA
TGTGCCAGCAGTTTTAACGAGAGGACACATCAGCCCCAGCATTTT
CASSFNERTHQPQHF
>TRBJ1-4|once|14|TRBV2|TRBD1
TGTGCCAGCCTACGAGACAGGGGATATGAAAAACTGTTTTTT
CASLRDRGYEKLFF